This T cell receptor (beta chain) was profiled in a study of shared clonotypes between healthy human individuals. Assay used: immunoSEQ multiplex PCR; TCRdb lists only in-frame clones, some missing. Of about 1,900,000 clones detected, approximately 94% appear once; the ten largest clones hold more than 0.9%. V was clipped by 8 bases and J by 5 bases, with 12 bases between them. CDR3 length: 12 residues. The germline gives CDR1 WSHSY, CDR2 SAAADI. Concerning this clone itself: Its antigen is not known.

CD45RO-negative, CCR7-positively selected cells formed the naive CD8 fraction, excluding terminally differentiated effector memory CD45RA+ cells. Donors comprised only Caucasian adults living in Nashville, Tennessee. Study results and limitations: The sole specimen, blood, was sampled, and tissue repertoires likely differ. Generation probabilities were higher for clonotypes shared across all four sorted-subset donors than for unshared ones.

The source material was naive CD8+ T cells sorted from blood. This receptor was identified in a man younger than 30 in good health. This rearrangement joins TRBV10-2 to TRBJ2-5; tentatively, D is TRBD2 (5 bases). CDR3 amino acids: CASAQQRETQYF. CDR3 DNA sequence: TGCGCCAGCGCCCAACAGCGGGAGACCCAGTACTTC.